This entry is about one T cell receptor beta chain. Authors' methods: Scientists estimated how many nucleated cells there were by amplifying reference gene primers. Only in-frame clones appear in the TCRdb table, and some are missing; sequencing was by immunoSEQ multiplex PCR. The DNA was the basis for D and trimming; V, J and clone size are from that table. This table holds a few hundred thousand clones, around 87% found once. This sample was taken from a study of blood T cell repertoires in COVID-19. Study summary: From the United States, Italy and Spain came samples of acute and convalescent COVID-19. T cells, B-cell-depleted T cells, or PBMCs supplied cDNA or gDNA.

The CDR3 has 16 amino acids. Germline V gene data show CDR1 as SGHNT and CDR2 as YYREEE (reference sequence). V was trimmed by 0 bases and J by 2 bases, leaving 13 bases between them. The TCR originated in a man younger than 35 with active or convalescent COVID-19. The sample taken for sequencing was peripheral blood. The V call is TRBV5-4, the J call TRBJ2-3; weak D call: TRBD1 (6 bases). The CDR3 loop is CASSLDYGQSTDTQYF. The CDR3 coding sequence is TGTGCCAGCAGCTTGGATTACGGACAGTCCACAGATACGCAGTATTTT.